This TCR beta chain was retrieved from a study of blood T cell repertoires in COVID-19. Sequencing was performed with immunoSEQ multiplex PCR; in TCRdb, only in-frame clones are kept and a portion is missing. The data hold hundreds of thousands of clones, with roughly 90% observed a single time. Germline lookup yields CDR1 MGHDK and CDR2 SYGVNS. The CDR3 consists of 18 residues. Trimming at V came to 0 bases and at J to 1 base, leaving 11 bases not matched to a gene. This clone came up once. The chain joins TRBV25-1 to TRBJ2-7; 8 nucleotides match TRBD1. The TCR comes from a woman aged 25 to 39 with active or convalescent COVID-19. The specimen sequenced was peripheral blood. The CDR3 nucleotides are TGTGCCAGCAGTGAATATCAGGGCAGGGGGCTTCGTTCCTACGAGCAGTACTTC. This translates into CASSEYQGRGLRSYEQYF.